This T cell receptor (beta chain) stems from a study of CD8 T cells in ankylosing spondylitis. This CDR3 is 18 amino acids long. V lost 4 bases, J lost 0 bases, and 11 bases stayed unmatched. A quantitative 5'-RACE method, one with molecular barcodes, was used to make TCR beta libraries. Each CDR3 protein is one row after TCRdb ran MiXCR on the 5' RACE reads. This table has about 350,000 distinct CDR3 sequences, 20% appearing once. The rearrangement joins TRBV12-3 or TRBV12-4 to TRBJ2-2; 7 nucleotides align to TRBD1. The TCR sequence derives from a male donor with ankylosing spondylitis or in good health (not recorded which). The sample was blood, either unsorted or a sorted T cell fraction (not recorded which). The DNA for the CDR3 is TGTGCCAGCAGTTCCCCCCCGGGACAGAAGACGAACACCGGGGAGCTGTTTTTT. As protein: CASSSPPGQKTNTGELFF.